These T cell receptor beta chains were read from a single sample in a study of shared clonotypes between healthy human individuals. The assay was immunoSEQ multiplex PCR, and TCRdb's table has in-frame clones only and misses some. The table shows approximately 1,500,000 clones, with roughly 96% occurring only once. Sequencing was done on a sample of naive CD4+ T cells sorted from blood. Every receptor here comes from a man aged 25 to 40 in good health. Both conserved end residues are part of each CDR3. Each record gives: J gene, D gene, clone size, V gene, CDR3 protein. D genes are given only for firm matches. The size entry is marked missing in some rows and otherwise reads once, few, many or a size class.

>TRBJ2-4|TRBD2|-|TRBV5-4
CASSLGSGSVENIQYF
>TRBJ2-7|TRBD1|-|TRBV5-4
CASSMDRGISYEQYF
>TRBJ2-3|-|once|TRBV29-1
CSVEQGLPSTDTQYF
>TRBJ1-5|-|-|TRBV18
CASSLGVLPQHF
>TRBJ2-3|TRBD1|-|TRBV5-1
CASSTITGGGTDTQYF
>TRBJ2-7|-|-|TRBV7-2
CASSLAFGEQYF
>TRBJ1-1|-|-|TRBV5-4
CASSPRTGNTEAFF
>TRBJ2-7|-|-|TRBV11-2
CASSVTTRQYF
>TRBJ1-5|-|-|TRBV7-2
CASSLEGYSNQPQHF
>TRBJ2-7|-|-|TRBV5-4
CASSLEVHSYEQYF
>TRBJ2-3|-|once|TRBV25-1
CASSGSTDTQYF
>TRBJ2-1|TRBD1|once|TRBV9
CASSVEDRGSQFF
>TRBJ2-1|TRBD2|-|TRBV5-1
CASSASGSVNNEQFF